A selection of T cell receptor beta chains follows, all from one sample in a study of identical twins. TCRdb reanalysed the 5' RACE reads using MiXCR and keeps one entry per CDR3 protein. Of 450,000 or so distinct CDR3 sequences in the sample, 20% to 25% were seen once. The same data also contributed to another study, on T cells expressing NK-cell markers.

What was sequenced was CD4+ T cells sorted from blood. These receptors came from a woman aged 18 to 35 in good health. The CDR3 runs from the conserved cysteine through the conserved F or W. The order of the fields is V gene, J gene, clone size, CDR3 protein. Some rows have no size entry. The others give once, few or many, or a class for an expanded clone.

>TRBV20-1|TRBJ2-1|NA
CSASLIAGTSSYNEQFF
>TRBV12-3/TRBV12-4|TRBJ2-3|few
CASRPYRYTDTQYF
>TRBV7-8|TRBJ2-5|NA
CASSYTTGTQETQYF
>TRBV5-1|TRBJ2-5|NA
CASSLMKGSEETQYF
>TRBV11-3|TRBJ2-7|NA
CASSFKAYEQYF
>TRBV20-1|TRBJ2-7|few
CSASTSGGYEQYF
>TRBV6-1|TRBJ1-2|NA
CASSKRGPYGYTF
>TRBV7-9|TRBJ2-2|few
CASSRGGRPNTGELFF
>TRBV20-1|TRBJ2-4|NA
CSAAGRPGGNIQYF
>TRBV7-9|TRBJ2-3|NA
CASSPLAGLAVTDTQYF
>TRBV5-1|TRBJ2-7|many
CASSLVWDSSEQYF
>TRBV7-3|TRBJ2-7|few
CASSPGGQSSYEQYF
>TRBV7-6|TRBJ2-5|few
CASSLIRERETQYF
>TRBV20-1|TRBJ2-1|few
CSARSGRSSYNEQFF
>TRBV15|TRBJ2-5|few
CATSRDSLGGETQYF
>TRBV11-2|TRBJ1-1|NA
CASTNTQGGKAFF
>TRBV20-1|TRBJ2-1|few
CSANAASGRNNEQFF
>TRBV4-3|TRBJ2-7|NA
CASSQDLTSGSIEQYF
>TRBV10-3|TRBJ1-2|few
CAISGLTGNGYTF
>TRBV7-8|TRBJ1-3|NA
CASSTAWNTIYF
>TRBV27|TRBJ2-1|once
CASRGMGSSYNEQFF
>TRBV5-1|TRBJ2-7|few
CASSAGLAGPRNEQYF
>TRBV27|TRBJ1-3|NA
CASSLFPGRGNTIYF